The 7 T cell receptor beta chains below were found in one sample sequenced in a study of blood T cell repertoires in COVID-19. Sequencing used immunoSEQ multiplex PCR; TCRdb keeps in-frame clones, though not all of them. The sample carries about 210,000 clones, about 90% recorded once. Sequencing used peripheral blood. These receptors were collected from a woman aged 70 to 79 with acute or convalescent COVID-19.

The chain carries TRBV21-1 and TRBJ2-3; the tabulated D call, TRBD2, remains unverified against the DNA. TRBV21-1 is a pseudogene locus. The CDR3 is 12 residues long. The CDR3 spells CASQVREDTQYF. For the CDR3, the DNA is TGTGCCAGCCAAGTGAGGGAAGATACGCAGTATTTT.

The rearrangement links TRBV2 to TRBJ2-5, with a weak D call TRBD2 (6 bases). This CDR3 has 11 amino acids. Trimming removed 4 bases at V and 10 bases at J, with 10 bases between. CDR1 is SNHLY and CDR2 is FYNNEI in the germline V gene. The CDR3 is CASSGLGGQYF. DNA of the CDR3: TGTGCCAGCAGTGGACTAGGAGGCCAGTACTTC.

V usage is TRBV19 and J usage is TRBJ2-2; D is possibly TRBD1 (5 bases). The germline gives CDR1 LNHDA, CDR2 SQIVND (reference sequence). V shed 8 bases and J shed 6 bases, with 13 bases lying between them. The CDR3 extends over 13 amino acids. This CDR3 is CASLAQAAGELFF. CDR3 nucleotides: TGTGCCAGTTTGGCACAGGCGGCCGGGGAGCTGTTTTTT.

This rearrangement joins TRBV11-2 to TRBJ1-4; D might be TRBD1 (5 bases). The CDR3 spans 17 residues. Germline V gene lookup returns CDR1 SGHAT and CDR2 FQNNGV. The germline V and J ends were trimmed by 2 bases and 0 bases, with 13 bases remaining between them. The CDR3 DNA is TGTGCCAGCAGCTTAAATACCGGGGGTTCAACTAATGAAAAACTGTTTTTT. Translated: CASSLNTGGSTNEKLFF. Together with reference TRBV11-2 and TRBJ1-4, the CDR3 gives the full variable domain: EAGVAQSPRYKIIEKRQSVAFWCNPISGHATLYWYQQILGQGPKLLIQFQNNGVVDDSQLPKDRFSAERLKGVDSTLKIQPAKLEDSAVYLCASSLNTGGSTNEKLFFGSGTQLSVL.

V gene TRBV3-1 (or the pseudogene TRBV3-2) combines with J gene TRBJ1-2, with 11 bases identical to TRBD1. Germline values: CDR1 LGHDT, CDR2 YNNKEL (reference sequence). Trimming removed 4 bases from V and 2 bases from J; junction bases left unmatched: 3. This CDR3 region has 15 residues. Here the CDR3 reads CASSPRDRGNYGYTF. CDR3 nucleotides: TGTGCCAGCAGCCCCCGGGACAGGGGGAACTATGGCTACACCTTC.

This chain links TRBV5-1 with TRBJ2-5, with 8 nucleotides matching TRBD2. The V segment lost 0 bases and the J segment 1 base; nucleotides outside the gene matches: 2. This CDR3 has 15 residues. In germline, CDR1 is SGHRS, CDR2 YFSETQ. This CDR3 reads CASSLVTSGQETQYF. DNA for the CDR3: TGCGCCAGCAGCTTGGTAACTAGCGGCCAAGAGACCCAGTACTTC. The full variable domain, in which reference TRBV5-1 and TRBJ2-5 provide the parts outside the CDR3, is KAGVTQTPRYLIKTRGQQVTLSCSPISGHRSVSWYQQTPGQGLQFLFEYFSETQRNKGNFPGRFSGRQFSNSRSEMNVSTLELGDSALYLCASSLVTSGQETQYFGPGTRLLVL.

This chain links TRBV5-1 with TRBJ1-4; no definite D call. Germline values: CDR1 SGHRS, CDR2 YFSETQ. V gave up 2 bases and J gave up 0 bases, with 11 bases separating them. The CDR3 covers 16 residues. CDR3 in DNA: TGCGCCAGCAGCTTCGGGTTGAGGACAACTAATGAAAAACTGTTTTTT. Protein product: CASSFGLRTTNEKLFF.